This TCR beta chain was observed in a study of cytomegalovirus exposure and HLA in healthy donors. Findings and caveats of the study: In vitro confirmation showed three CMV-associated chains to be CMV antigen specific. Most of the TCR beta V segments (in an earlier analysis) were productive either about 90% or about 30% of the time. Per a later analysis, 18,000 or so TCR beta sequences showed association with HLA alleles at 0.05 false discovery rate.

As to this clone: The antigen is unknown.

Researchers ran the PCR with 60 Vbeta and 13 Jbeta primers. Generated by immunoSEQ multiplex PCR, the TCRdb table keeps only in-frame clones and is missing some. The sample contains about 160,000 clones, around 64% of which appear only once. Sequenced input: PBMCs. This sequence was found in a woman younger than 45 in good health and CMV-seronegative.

The CDR3 reads CASSFPGYNSPLHF. In DNA form, the CDR3 reads TGTGCCAGCAGTTTTCCCGGGTATAATTCACCCCTCCACTTT. The V gene is TRBV28, the J gene TRBJ1-6; no reliable D call. Trimming took 3 bases from V and 4 from J, leaving 7 bases between them. Looked up from germline, CDR1 is MDHEN and CDR2 is SYDVKM. The CDR3 extends over 14 amino acids.